This note documents a single T cell receptor beta chain sequence. Its antigen is as yet unknown. This record belongs to a study of cytomegalovirus exposure and HLA in healthy donors. Generated by immunoSEQ multiplex PCR, the TCRdb table keeps only in-frame clones and is missing some. The sample has just over 80,000 clones, approximately 96% seen once. The donors were part of the validation cohort of around 110 subjects. That cohort was separate from the first cohort, which comprised some 670 subjects. Per the germline V gene, CDR1 is ENHRY and CDR2 is SYGVKD. Trimming pared 7 bases from V and 6 bases from J, leaving 13 bases between. The length of the CDR3 is 14 residues. Study-wide points: It was confirmed in vitro that three of the CMV-associated chains were specific for CMV antigens. The authors listed 164 TCR beta chains as cytomegalovirus-associated.

The clonotype comes from a woman under 30 in good health and CMV-seronegative. The gene calls are TRBV10-3 and TRBJ1-6; the D gene is possibly TRBD1 (6 bases). What was sequenced was PBMCs. CDR3 coding DNA: TGTGCCATCAAACGGGACATGGCTAATTCACCCCTCCACTTT. Amino acids: CAIKRDMANSPLHF.